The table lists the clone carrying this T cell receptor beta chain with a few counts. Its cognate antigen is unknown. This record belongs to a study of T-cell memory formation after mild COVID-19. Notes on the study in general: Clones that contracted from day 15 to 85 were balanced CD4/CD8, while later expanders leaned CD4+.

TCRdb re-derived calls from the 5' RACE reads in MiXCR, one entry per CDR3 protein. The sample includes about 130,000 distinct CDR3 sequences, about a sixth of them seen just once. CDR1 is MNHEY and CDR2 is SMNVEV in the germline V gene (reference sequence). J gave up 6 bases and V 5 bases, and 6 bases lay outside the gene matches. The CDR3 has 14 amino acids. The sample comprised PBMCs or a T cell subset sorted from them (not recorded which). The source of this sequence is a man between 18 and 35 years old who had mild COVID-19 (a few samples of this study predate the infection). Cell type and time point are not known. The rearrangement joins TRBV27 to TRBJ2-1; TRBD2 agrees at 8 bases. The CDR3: CASSPAGAPNEQFF. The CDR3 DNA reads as TGTGCCAGCAGTCCAGCGGGGGCACCCAATGAGCAGTTCTTC.